In this sample, the clone carrying this TCR beta chain turned up a few times. Its antigen is currently unknown. Using its own MiXCR run on the 5' RACE reads, TCRdb lists one record per CDR3 protein. The table lists under 700,000 distinct CDR3 sequences, just over 20% of them singletons, with approximately 12% in the top ten. The record originates from a study of T-cell memory formation after mild COVID-19. Study-wide background: Clustering of TCRs was largely donor specific.

General observations from the study: The SARS-CoV-2 specificity of second-wave clones reaching peak at day 37 remained unverified.

The junction had 4 bases not matched to a gene; V was cut back by 3 bases and J by 5 bases. The CDR3 covers 14 residues. The material sequenced was PBMCs or a T cell subset sorted from them (not recorded which). The chain is built from TRBV12-3 or TRBV12-4 and TRBJ1-2, with 9 bases identical to TRBD1. The source is an adult woman who had mild COVID-19 (a few samples of this study predate the infection). Cell type and time point are not known. CDR3 sequence reads: CASSLTGGWYGYTF. For the CDR3, the DNA is TGTGCCAGCAGTTTGACAGGGGGTTGGTATGGCTACACCTTC.